This T cell receptor (beta chain) was sequenced for a study of T cell changes during pregnancy in multiple sclerosis (dated by TCRdb to about 2019). With respect to the entire study: The study examined how the T cell repertoire changed over the course of pregnancy in women with multiple sclerosis.

The library was made by the immunoSEQ multiplex PCR assay. The clones in this table, taken by TCRdb from immuneACCESS, are in-frame only. Not every clone is retained; where verified, under half of the shortfall comes from an unresolved V gene, and the cause of the rest is unknown. This sample gives tens of thousands of clones in total; about nine tenths of them show up just once. The ten largest account for 2.5% to 3.5% of the sample. Regarding this clone: The antigen it binds to is not known. No clone much larger than this one lies a single base away; base qualities are absent.

V and J are truncated by 4 bases and 0 bases respectively, leaving an intervening sequence of 9 bases. The CDR3 covers 14 residues, taking in both the cysteine and the phenylalanine. The entry retains the CDR3 DNA only, 42 bases that are in frame from base 1. From the germline V gene, CDR1 is SGHTA and CDR2 is FQGTGA. The chain joins TRBV7-3 to TRBJ1-1; the D gene lacks a confident call. This specimen consisted of peripheral blood, obtained in the second trimester of pregnancy. This sequence originates from a female donor in good health, enrolled as a control in a pregnancy study. In nucleotides, the sequence is TGTGCCAGCAGCTCCAGCGCGATGAACACTGAAGCTTTCTTT. Its protein reads: CASSSSAMNTEAFF.